This entry features one T cell receptor beta chain sequence. Its antigen is still unknown. V lost 4 bases and J lost 10, with 14 bases in between. The CDR3 covers 12 residues. The germline V gene encodes CDR1 SGHNT and CDR2 YYREEE (reference sequence). The sample belongs to a study of a mutant IDH1 vaccine in newly diagnosed glioma. At the level of the study: Vaccine dosing followed radiotherapy by 4-6 weeks, or accompanied temozolomide cycles. Earlier care involved radiotherapy, temozolomide, or both, and the majority received both. Study-wide points: A vaccine-induced immune response developed in roughly 93% of the patients. Shifts in the top peripheral T cell clonotypes seemed unrelated to pseudoprogression.

As to time point: week 23, last vaccination. Vaccination comprised doses that each held 300 ug of mutant IDH1 20-mer peptide, plus topical imiquimod. Sequenced by immunoSEQ multiplex PCR; TCRdb stores in-frame clones only, minus some. The sample contains about 43,000 clones, around 84% of which appear only once. This receptor was obtained from a woman aged 18-35 years with glioma. Some clones in this sample may be carry-over from other donors' samples. V usage is TRBV5-4 and J usage is TRBJ1-1; D is undetermined. The sample here was PBMCs, taken from a glioma patient whose treatment included an IDH1 peptide vaccine. CDR3 sequence: CASSERGGRAFF. In nucleotides, the CDR3 is TGTGCCAGCAGCGAACGAGGTGGCAGAGCTTTCTTT.